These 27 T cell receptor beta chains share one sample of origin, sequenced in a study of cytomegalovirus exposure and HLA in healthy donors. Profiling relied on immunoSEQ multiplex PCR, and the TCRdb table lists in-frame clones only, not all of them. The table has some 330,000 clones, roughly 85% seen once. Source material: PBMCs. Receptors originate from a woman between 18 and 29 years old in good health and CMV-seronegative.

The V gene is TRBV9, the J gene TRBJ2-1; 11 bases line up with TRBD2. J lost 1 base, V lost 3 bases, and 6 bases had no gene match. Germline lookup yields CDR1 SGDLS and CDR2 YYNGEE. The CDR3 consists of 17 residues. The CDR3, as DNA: TGTGCCAGCAGCGCTCCCCTAGCGGGAGGTTCCTACAATGAGCAGTTCTTC. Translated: CASSAPLAGGSYNEQFF.

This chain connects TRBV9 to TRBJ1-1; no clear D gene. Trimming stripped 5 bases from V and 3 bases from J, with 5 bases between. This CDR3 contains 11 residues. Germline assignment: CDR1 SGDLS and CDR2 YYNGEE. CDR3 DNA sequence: TGTGCCAGCAGGGGAGACACTGAAGCTTTCTTT. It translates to CASRGDTEAFF.

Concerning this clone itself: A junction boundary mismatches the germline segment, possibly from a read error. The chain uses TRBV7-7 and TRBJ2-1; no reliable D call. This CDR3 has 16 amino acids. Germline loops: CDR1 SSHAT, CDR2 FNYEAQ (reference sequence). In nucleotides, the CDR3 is TGTGCTAGCAGCTTAGCCCCAGGTTCCGTCTACAATGAGCAGTTCTTC. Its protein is CASSLAPGSVYNEQFF.

CDR3 DNA: TGTGCCAGCAGTCCCCCGGGGGGTTATGGCTACACCTTC. Translation gives CASSPPGGYGYTF. The chain combines TRBV6-5 with TRBJ1-2; D possibly corresponds to TRBD1 (5 bases). The CDR3 spans 13 residues. V lost 5 bases, J lost 5 bases, and 12 bases lay in between. Germline V gives CDR1 MNHEY, CDR2 SVGAGI.

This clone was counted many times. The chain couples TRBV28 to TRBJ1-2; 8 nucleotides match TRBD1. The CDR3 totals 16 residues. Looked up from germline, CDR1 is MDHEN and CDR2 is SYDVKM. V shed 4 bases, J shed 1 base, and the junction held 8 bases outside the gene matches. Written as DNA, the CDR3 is TGTGCCAGCAGTTACCGGGACAGGACGATTAACTATGGCTACACCTTC. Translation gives CASSYRDRTINYGYTF.

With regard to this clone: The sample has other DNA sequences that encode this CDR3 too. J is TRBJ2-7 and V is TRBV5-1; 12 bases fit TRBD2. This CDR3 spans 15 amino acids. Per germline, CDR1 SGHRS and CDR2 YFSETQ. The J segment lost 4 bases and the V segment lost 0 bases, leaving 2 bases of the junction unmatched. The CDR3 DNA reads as TGCGCCAGCAGCTTGGGACTAGCGGGAGTGTACGAGCAGTACTTC. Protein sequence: CASSLGLAGVYEQYF.

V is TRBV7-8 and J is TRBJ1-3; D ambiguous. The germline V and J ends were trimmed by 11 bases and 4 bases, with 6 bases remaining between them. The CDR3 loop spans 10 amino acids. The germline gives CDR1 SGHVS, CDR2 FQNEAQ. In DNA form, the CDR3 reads TGTGCCTCGTCGGGAAACACCATATATTTT. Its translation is CASSGNTIYF. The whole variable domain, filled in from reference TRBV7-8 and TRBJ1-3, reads GAGVSQSPRYKVAKRGQDVALRCDPISGHVSLFWYQQALGQGPEFLTYFQNEAQLDKSGLPSDRFFAERPEGSVSTLKIQRTQQEDSAVYLCASSGNTIYFGEGSWLTVV.

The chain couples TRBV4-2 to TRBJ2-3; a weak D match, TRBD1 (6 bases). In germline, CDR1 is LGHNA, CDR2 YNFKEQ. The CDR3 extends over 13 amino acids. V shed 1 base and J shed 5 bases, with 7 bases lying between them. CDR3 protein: CASSQGGLDTQYF. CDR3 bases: TGTGCCAGCAGCCAAGGGGGGCTAGATACGCAGTATTTT.

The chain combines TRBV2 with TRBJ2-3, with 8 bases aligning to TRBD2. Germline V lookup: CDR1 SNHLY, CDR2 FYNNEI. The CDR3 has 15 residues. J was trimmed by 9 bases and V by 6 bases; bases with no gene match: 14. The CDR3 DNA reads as TGTGCCAGCAGGGACCAGACTAGCGTAGAGGACACGCAGTATTTT. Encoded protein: CASRDQTSVEDTQYF.

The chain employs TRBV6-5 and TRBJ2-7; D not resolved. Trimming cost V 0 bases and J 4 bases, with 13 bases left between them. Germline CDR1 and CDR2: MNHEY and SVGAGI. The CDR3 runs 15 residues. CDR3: CASSYSDSLLYEQYF. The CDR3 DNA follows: TGTGCCAGCAGTTACTCCGACTCCCTCCTATACGAGCAGTACTTC.

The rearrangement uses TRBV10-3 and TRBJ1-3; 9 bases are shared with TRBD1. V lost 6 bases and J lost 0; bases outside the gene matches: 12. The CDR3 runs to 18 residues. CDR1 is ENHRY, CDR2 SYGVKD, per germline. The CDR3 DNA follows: TGTGCCATCAGAACCGTACCAGGACAGGGGACCTCTGGAAACACCATATATTTT. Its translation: CAIRTVPGQGTSGNTIYF.

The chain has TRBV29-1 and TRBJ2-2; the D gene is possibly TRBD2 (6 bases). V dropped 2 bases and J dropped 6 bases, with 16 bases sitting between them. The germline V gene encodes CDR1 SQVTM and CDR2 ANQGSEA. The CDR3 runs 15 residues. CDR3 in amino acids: CSVENSGGYSGELFF. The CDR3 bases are TGCAGCGTTGAAAACTCAGGAGGGTATTCCGGGGAGCTGTTTTTT.

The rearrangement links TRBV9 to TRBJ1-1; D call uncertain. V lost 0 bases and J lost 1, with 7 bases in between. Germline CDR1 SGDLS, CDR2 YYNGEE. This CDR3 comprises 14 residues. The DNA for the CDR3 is TGTGCCAGCAGCGTAGCCCGACAGAACACTGAAGCTTTCTTT. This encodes CASSVARQNTEAFF.

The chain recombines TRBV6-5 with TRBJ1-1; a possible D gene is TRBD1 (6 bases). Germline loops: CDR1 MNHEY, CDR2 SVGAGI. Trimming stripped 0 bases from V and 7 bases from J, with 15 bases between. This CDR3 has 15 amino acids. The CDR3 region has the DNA TGTGCCAGCAGTTACTCGCAGGGGCAAAGGGGTGAAGCTTTCTTT. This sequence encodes CASSYSQGQRGEAFF.

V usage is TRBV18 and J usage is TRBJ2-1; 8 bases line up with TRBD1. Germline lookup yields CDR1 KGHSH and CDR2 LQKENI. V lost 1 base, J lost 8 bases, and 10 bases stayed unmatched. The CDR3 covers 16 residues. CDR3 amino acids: CASSPRTGWDSDEQFF. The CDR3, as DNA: TGTGCCAGCTCACCACGGACAGGGTGGGATTCCGATGAGCAGTTCTTC.

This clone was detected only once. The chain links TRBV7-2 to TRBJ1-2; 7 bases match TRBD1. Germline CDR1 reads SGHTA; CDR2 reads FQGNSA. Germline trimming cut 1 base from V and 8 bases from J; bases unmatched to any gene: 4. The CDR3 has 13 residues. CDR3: CASSLVQGNGYTF. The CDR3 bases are TGTGCCAGCAGCTTAGTACAGGGGAACGGCTACACCTTC.

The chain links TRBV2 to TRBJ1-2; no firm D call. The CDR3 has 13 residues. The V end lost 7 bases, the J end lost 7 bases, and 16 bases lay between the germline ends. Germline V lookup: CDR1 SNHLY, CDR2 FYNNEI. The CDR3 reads CASTKTPTGGYTF. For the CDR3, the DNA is TGTGCCAGCACTAAGACTCCCACGGGTGGCTACACCTTC.

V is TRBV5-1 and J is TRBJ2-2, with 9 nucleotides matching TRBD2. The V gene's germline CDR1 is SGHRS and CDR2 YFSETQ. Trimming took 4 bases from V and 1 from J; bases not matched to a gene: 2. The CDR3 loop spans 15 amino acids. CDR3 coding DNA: TGCGCCAGCAGCGGGACTAGCTTGAACACCGGGGAGCTGTTTTTT. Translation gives CASSGTSLNTGELFF.

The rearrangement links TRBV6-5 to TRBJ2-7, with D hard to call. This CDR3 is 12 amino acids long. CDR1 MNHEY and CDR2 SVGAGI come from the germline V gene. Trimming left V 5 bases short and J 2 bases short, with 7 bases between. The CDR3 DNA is TGTGCCAGCAGTCAAAGCGCCTACGAGCAGTACTTC. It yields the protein CASSQSAYEQYF.

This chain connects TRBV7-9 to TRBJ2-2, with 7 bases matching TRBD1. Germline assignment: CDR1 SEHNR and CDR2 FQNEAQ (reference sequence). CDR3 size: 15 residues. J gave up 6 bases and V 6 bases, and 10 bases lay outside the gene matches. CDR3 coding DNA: TGTGCCAGCAGAACCGGGACAGTGTTCCCCGGGGAGCTGTTTTTT. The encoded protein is CASRTGTVFPGELFF.

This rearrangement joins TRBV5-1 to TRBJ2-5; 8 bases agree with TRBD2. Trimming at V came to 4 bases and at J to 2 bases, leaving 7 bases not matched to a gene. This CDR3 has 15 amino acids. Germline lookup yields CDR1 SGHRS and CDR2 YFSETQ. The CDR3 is CASSRGLVRQETQYF. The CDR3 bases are TGCGCCAGCAGCCGGGGACTAGTCCGACAAGAGACCCAGTACTTC.

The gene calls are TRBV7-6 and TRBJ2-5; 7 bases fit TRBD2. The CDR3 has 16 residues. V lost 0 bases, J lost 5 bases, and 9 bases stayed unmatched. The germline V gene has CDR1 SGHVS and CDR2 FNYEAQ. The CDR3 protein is CASSLAGRSHSETQYF. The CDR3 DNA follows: TGTGCCAGCAGCTTAGCCGGGAGGAGTCATTCGGAGACCCAGTACTTC.

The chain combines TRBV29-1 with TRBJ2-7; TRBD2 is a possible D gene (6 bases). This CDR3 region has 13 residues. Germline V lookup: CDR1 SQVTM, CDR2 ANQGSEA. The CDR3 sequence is CTPAGAPRHEQYF. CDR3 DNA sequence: TGCACCCCAGCGGGCGCTCCTCGACACGAGCAGTACTTC.

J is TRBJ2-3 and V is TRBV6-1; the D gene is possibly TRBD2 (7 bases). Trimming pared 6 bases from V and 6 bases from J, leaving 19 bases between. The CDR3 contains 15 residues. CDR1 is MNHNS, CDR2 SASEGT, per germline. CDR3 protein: CASSLPIGGRDTQYF. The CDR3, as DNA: TGTGCCAGCAGCCTTCCCATCGGGGGGCGGGATACGCAGTATTTT.

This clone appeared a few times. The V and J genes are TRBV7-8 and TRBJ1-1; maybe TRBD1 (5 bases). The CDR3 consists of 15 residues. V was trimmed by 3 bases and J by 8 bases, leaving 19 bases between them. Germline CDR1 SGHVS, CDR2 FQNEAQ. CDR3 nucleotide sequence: TGTGCCAGCAGCTTTGGGGCAGCTACGTCCCAGGAAGCTTTCTTT. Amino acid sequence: CASSFGAATSQEAFF.

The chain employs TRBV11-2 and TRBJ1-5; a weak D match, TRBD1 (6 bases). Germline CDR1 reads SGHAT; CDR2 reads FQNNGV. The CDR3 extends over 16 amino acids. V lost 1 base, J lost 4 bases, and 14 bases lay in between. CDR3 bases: TGTGCCAGCAGCTTAGTGTGGGGGCAAGGGAATCAGCCCCAGCATTTT. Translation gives CASSLVWGQGNQPQHF. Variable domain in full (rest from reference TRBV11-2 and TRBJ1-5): EAGVAQSPRYKIIEKRQSVAFWCNPISGHATLYWYQQILGQGPKLLIQFQNNGVVDDSQLPKDRFSAERLKGVDSTLKIQPAKLEDSAVYLCASSLVWGQGNQPQHFGDGTRLSIL.

CDR3 nucleotide sequence: TGTGCCAGTAGTCTAGGGACAGGGCGTTTGAACACCGGGGAGCTGTTTTTT. Its protein product is CASSLGTGRLNTGELFF. The rearrangement uses TRBV19 and TRBJ2-2; 9 nucleotides align to TRBD1. Trimming took 5 bases from V and 1 from J; bases not matched to a gene: 8. There are 17 residues in the CDR3. Germline V gene data show CDR1 as LNHDA and CDR2 as SQIVND (reference sequence).